A selection of T cell receptor beta chains follows, all from one sample in a study of breast tumors, draining lymph nodes, adjacent tissues. TCRdb re-derived calls from the multiplex PCR reads in MiXCR, one entry per CDR3 protein. This table holds around 140,000 distinct CDR3 sequences, approximately 20% found once. Sequenced material: axillary lymph node tissue. Receptors originate from a female donor with breast cancer. Some clones in this sample may be carry-over from other donors' samples. CDR3s include the opening cysteine and the closing phenylalanine or tryptophan. The order of the fields is CDR3 DNA, CDR3 protein, V gene, J gene, D gene, clone size. D genes are given only for firm matches. Clone size, where shown, is once, few, many, or a class for clones that have expanded.

DNA: TGCAGTGCCGAAAAGCGGGGCGAGCAGTACTTC
CDR3: CSAEKRGEQYF
V: TRBV20-1
J: TRBJ2-7
D: TRBD2
size: many

DNA: TGTGCCAGCACCGCAACCGGGACGGGGTTGAGCGAGCAGTACTTC
CDR3: CASTATGTGLSEQYF
V: TRBV6-2/TRBV6-3
J: TRBJ2-7
D: .
size: many

DNA: TGTGCCAGCAGCTTCCGACTAGCGGGAGTCTCCTACAATGAGCAGTTCTTC
CDR3: CASSFRLAGVSYNEQFF
V: TRBV7-9
J: TRBJ2-1
D: TRBD2
size: many

DNA: TGTGCCAGCAGAGGAAACAGGGGCTTTACTGAAAAACTGTTTTTT
CDR3: CASRGNRGFTEKLFF
V: TRBV2
J: TRBJ1-4
D: TRBD1
size: many

DNA: TGTGCCGGCCATAGCGGGACGCACAATGAGCAGTTCTTC
CDR3: CAGHSGTHNEQFF
V: TRBV6-1
J: TRBJ2-1
D: TRBD2
size: many

DNA: TGTGCCAGCAGCTTAACCGGGAGTTTAACAGGTACACAGTATTTT
CDR3: CASSLTGSLTGTQYF
V: TRBV7-3
J: TRBJ2-3
D: .
size: .

DNA: TGTGGCAGCAGCCCGACTAGCGGGAGAGGCAATGAGCAGTTCTTC
CDR3: CGSSPTSGRGNEQFF
V: TRBV4-2
J: TRBJ2-1
D: TRBD2
size: few

DNA: TGTGCCAGCTTCGACAGAAATTCACCCCTCCACTTT
CDR3: CASFDRNSPLHF
V: TRBV6-2/TRBV6-3
J: TRBJ1-6
D: .
size: many

DNA: TGTGCCAGCGGGCCGGGACGGAAGGCATCTGGGGCCAACGTCCTGACTTTC
CDR3: CASGPGRKASGANVLTF
V: TRBV27
J: TRBJ2-6
D: .
size: .

DNA: TGTGCCTGGACTCGACCGGGGCGGGCAAACTACGAGCAGTACTTC
CDR3: CAWTRPGRANYEQYF
V: TRBV30
J: TRBJ2-7
D: .
size: many

DNA: TGTGCCAGCAGCCCCGCCCTAAACAATGGGCAGTTCTTC
CDR3: CASSPALNNGQFF
V: TRBV5-4
J: TRBJ2-1
D: .
size: few

DNA: TGTGCCAGCAGACGTGCCGGGACTAGGGGGCCCTACGAGCAGTACTTC
CDR3: CASRRAGTRGPYEQYF
V: TRBV6-2/TRBV6-3
J: TRBJ2-7
D: .
size: few

DNA: TGTGCCAGCAGCTTTAGAACAGAGAATGAAAAACTGTTTTTT
CDR3: CASSFRTENEKLFF
V: TRBV11-3
J: TRBJ1-4
D: .
size: many

DNA: TGTGCCAGTAGTATGCGCAGGGACTCCTACGAGCAGTACTTC
CDR3: CASSMRRDSYEQYF
V: TRBV19
J: TRBJ2-7
D: .
size: many

DNA: TGTGCCAGCAGTCCCGGGACAGGGCTCGCCCAAGAGACCCAGTACTTC
CDR3: CASSPGTGLAQETQYF
V: TRBV27
J: TRBJ2-5
D: TRBD1
size: once

DNA: TGCAGTGCTAGAGCCCCTGCTAGCGGGAGGGATCAGTACTTC
CDR3: CSARAPASGRDQYF
V: TRBV20-1
J: TRBJ2-7
D: TRBD2
size: many

DNA: TGTGCCAGCAGTTTTTTCTTACTAGGAAGTTACAATGAGCAGTTCTTC
CDR3: CASSFFLLGSYNEQFF
V: TRBV12-3/TRBV12-4
J: TRBJ2-1
D: .
size: many

DNA: TGTGCCAGCAGTTCACAGAATACAGATACGCAGTATTTT
CDR3: CASSSQNTDTQYF
V: TRBV12-3/TRBV12-4
J: TRBJ2-3
D: .
size: many

DNA: TGTGCCAGCAGCGCAGGAGGGGGACAGGGGAGCTCTGGAAACACCATATATTTT
CDR3: CASSAGGGQGSSGNTIYF
V: TRBV9
J: TRBJ1-3
D: TRBD1
size: many

DNA: TGTGCCAGCAGCTTAGGGGAGGGGTTGTACGAGCAGTACTTC
CDR3: CASSLGEGLYEQYF
V: TRBV7-2
J: TRBJ2-7
D: TRBD2
size: many

DNA: TGTGCCAGCAGCTTGGGCCGCGGCCAGGATACGCAGTATTTT
CDR3: CASSLGRGQDTQYF
V: TRBV7-9
J: TRBJ2-3
D: .
size: many

DNA: TGCGCCAGCAGCTTGGGCAGGGGGCCGGGTTCACCCCTCCACTTT
CDR3: CASSLGRGPGSPLHF
V: TRBV7-9
J: TRBJ1-6
D: TRBD1
size: .

DNA: TGTGCCAGCAGCAGGGGAGTGAGCACAGATACGCAGTATTTT
CDR3: CASSRGVSTDTQYF
V: TRBV6-2/TRBV6-3
J: TRBJ2-3
D: .
size: many

DNA: TGTGCCAGCAGCCAGGGGGCTCCTGGAAACACCATATATTTT
CDR3: CASSQGAPGNTIYF
V: TRBV3-1
J: TRBJ1-3
D: .
size: .

DNA: TGTGCCAGCAGTTACTCTAGGACAGGGGACGGTGGCTACACCTTC
CDR3: CASSYSRTGDGGYTF
V: TRBV6-5
J: TRBJ1-2
D: TRBD1
size: .

DNA: TGTGCCAGCAGTTCCGGGGTCCCCGAGCAGTACTTC
CDR3: CASSSGVPEQYF
V: TRBV28
J: TRBJ2-7
D: .
size: many

DNA: TGTGCCAGCCGGGACACCACCTACGAGCAGTACTTC
CDR3: CASRDTTYEQYF
V: TRBV6-1
J: TRBJ2-7
D: .
size: many

DNA: TGTGCCAGCTCACCGGGGGACAGGGGGCCTGAAGAGCAGTACTTC
CDR3: CASSPGDRGPEEQYF
V: TRBV18
J: TRBJ2-7
D: TRBD1
size: few

DNA: TGTGCCAGCAGCACAGGGCCGGATGAAAAACTGTTTTTT
CDR3: CASSTGPDEKLFF
V: TRBV12-3/TRBV12-4
J: TRBJ1-4
D: .
size: many

DNA: TGCAGTGCTAGAGGAGACTATACGCAGTATTTT
CDR3: CSARGDYTQYF
V: TRBV20-1
J: TRBJ2-3
D: .
size: .

DNA: TGTGCCAGCAGCTTAGCGGAGGGCCCGTGGAACATTCAGTACTTC
CDR3: CASSLAEGPWNIQYF
V: TRBV7-9
J: TRBJ2-4
D: .
size: many

DNA: TGTGCCAGCATGGGACAGTTTAGTTCACCCCTCCACTTT
CDR3: CASMGQFSSPLHF
V: TRBV6-5
J: TRBJ1-6
D: TRBD1
size: few

DNA: TGTGCCAGCGAAACCCTCAGCTCCTACAATGAGCAGTTCTTC
CDR3: CASETLSSYNEQFF
V: TRBV28
J: TRBJ2-1
D: .
size: few

DNA: TGTGCCAGCAGCCAGCAAGAGACCCAGTACTTC
CDR3: CASSQQETQYF
V: TRBV2
J: TRBJ2-5
D: .
size: many

DNA: TGTGCCAGCAGCCTCGGACAGGGGGCGCGGGGCTACACCTTC
CDR3: CASSLGQGARGYTF
V: TRBV6-5
J: TRBJ1-2
D: TRBD1
size: many

DNA: TGTGCCAGCAGTAGGCACAAGGATCTGTCTGGAAACACCATATATTTT
CDR3: CASSRHKDLSGNTIYF
V: TRBV6-7
J: TRBJ1-3
D: .
size: many

DNA: TGTGCCTGGAGAGGGGACAGGAGGAATGAGCAGTTCTTC
CDR3: CAWRGDRRNEQFF
V: TRBV30
J: TRBJ2-1
D: TRBD1
size: many

DNA: TGTGCCAGCAGTTTCACCCCACCGGGACAGGGGGCAGGGGAGCAGTACTTC
CDR3: CASSFTPPGQGAGEQYF
V: TRBV6-5
J: TRBJ2-7
D: TRBD1
size: many

DNA: TGCAGTGCAACCGGGACAGGGTATAACGAGCAGTACTTC
CDR3: CSATGTGYNEQYF
V: TRBV20-1
J: TRBJ2-7
D: TRBD1
size: many

DNA: TGTGCGACGACTAGTTCGGGGAATGAGCAGTTCTTC
CDR3: CATTSSGNEQFF
V: TRBV12-3/TRBV12-4
J: TRBJ2-1
D: .
size: many

DNA: TGTGCAAGCAGAAAAAACAGGGTACAAGGCTACACCTTC
CDR3: CASRKNRVQGYTF
V: TRBV7-2
J: TRBJ1-2
D: .
size: .

DNA: TGTGCCAGCTCAGCTACCCTAGCGGGAGGGATCTACGAGCAGTACTTC
CDR3: CASSATLAGGIYEQYF
V: TRBV18
J: TRBJ2-7
D: TRBD2
size: many

DNA: TGTGCCAGCAGTGAAGCCCGGACTGTAGACAACGAGCAGTACTTC
CDR3: CASSEARTVDNEQYF
V: TRBV6-1
J: TRBJ2-7
D: .
size: many

DNA: TGTGCCAGCAGGCGGACTAGCGGGAGCGATGAGCAGTTCTTC
CDR3: CASRRTSGSDEQFF
V: TRBV6-4
J: TRBJ2-1
D: TRBD2
size: many

DNA: TGTGCCAGCAGCCAAGCCCGCCCAGGACGGGGTGAGCAGTTCTTC
CDR3: CASSQARPGRGEQFF
V: TRBV3-1
J: TRBJ2-1
D: .
size: many

DNA: TGTGCCAGCAGCAGAGACACGTCGTATGGCTACACCTTC
CDR3: CASSRDTSYGYTF
V: TRBV7-2
J: TRBJ1-2
D: .
size: many

DNA: TGCAGTGCTAGAAAGTCAGGTCAAGAGACCCAGTACTTC
CDR3: CSARKSGQETQYF
V: TRBV20-1
J: TRBJ2-5
D: .
size: many

DNA: TGTGCCAGCAGCTTTGGGTTGGGGGGGAGGGCCTATAATTCACCCCTCCACTTT
CDR3: CASSFGLGGRAYNSPLHF
V: TRBV7-8
J: TRBJ1-6
D: .
size: many

DNA: TGTGCCAGCCATCGACAGACACCAACGAACACCGGGGAGCTGTTTTTT
CDR3: CASHRQTPTNTGELFF
V: TRBV7-9
J: TRBJ2-2
D: .
size: many

DNA: TGTGCCAGCAGTTCGTCCGGGACAGGGGTCATGGGTACCGGGGAGCTGTTTTTT
CDR3: CASSSSGTGVMGTGELFF
V: TRBV28
J: TRBJ2-2
D: TRBD1
size: .

DNA: TGTGCCAGTAGTAATAAGGGGCTAGCGGGAGAGGAGAATGAGCAGTTCTTC
CDR3: CASSNKGLAGEENEQFF
V: TRBV19
J: TRBJ2-1
D: TRBD2
size: few

DNA: TGTGCCAGCAGTGGACGGCGAACTAGCGGGAGGAGAGAAACAGATACGCAGTATTTT
CDR3: CASSGRRTSGRRETDTQYF
V: TRBV6-2/TRBV6-3
J: TRBJ2-3
D: TRBD2
size: few

DNA: TGTGCCAGCAGTGAATTCCAGGGGGCGCCTAATTCACCCCTCCACTTT
CDR3: CASSEFQGAPNSPLHF
V: TRBV25-1
J: TRBJ1-6
D: TRBD1
size: many

DNA: TGTGCCAGCAGCTTCGGACAGGGGACAGATACGCAGTATTTT
CDR3: CASSFGQGTDTQYF
V: TRBV5-6
J: TRBJ2-3
D: TRBD1
size: many

DNA: TGTGCCACCAGTGATTTGAGACAGAGCACAGATACGCAGTATTTT
CDR3: CATSDLRQSTDTQYF
V: TRBV24-1
J: TRBJ2-3
D: .
size: many

DNA: TGTGCCAGCAGTACGTACGGGGAGGAGACCCAGTACTTC
CDR3: CASSTYGEETQYF
V: TRBV12-3/TRBV12-4
J: TRBJ2-5
D: .
size: many

DNA: TGTGCCAGCAGCTTAACTGCGGGGGACGAGCAGTACTTC
CDR3: CASSLTAGDEQYF
V: TRBV7-3
J: TRBJ2-7
D: TRBD2
size: .

DNA: TGTGCCAGCAGTTACACTGCAACTAATGAAAAACTGTTTTTT
CDR3: CASSYTATNEKLFF
V: TRBV28
J: TRBJ1-4
D: .
size: .

DNA: TGTGCCGGCAGCCGGGACAGGACTATCTCCTACGAGCAGTACTTC
CDR3: CAGSRDRTISYEQYF
V: TRBV27
J: TRBJ2-7
D: TRBD1
size: once

DNA: TGTGCCAGCGCTCGACAGGGCGTGGGGCAAGCGGATGAAAAACTGTTTTTT
CDR3: CASARQGVGQADEKLFF
V: TRBV2
J: TRBJ1-4
D: TRBD1
size: many